The subject of this entry is one T cell receptor beta chain. This sample is drawn from a study of technical replicates of blood from a few donors. Profiling relied on immunoSEQ multiplex PCR, and the TCRdb table lists in-frame clones only, not all of them. Among tens of thousands of clones listed, over 85% were seen once. The V end lost 5 bases, the J end lost 3 bases, and 11 bases lay between the germline ends. CDR3 length equals 13 residues. CDR1 is SEHNR and CDR2 is FQNEAQ in the germline V gene (reference sequence). Sequencing input: PBMCs. This TCR was sampled from a human donor in good health. Some clones in this sample may be carry-over from other donors' samples. The chain combines TRBV7-9 with TRBJ2-7; D is possibly TRBD2 (5 bases). CDR3 nucleotide sequence: TGTGCCAGCAGCCCGCCGGGGAGCTACGAGCAGTACTTC. It translates to CASSPPGSYEQYF.